Given below is one TCR beta chain in context. This record belongs to a study of control samples from healthy donors and cancer patients. Repertoires were generated with immunoSEQ multiplex PCR, while TCRdb's copy carries only in-frame clones and drops some. The data hold some 41,000 clones, with approximately 89% observed a single time. The TCR sequence derives from a woman aged 55-69 years with lung cancer. The sequencing sample was made of PBMCs.

CDR3 DNA sequence: TGTGCCAGCAGCCTAGAGGTCGTCTCTGGGGCCAACGTCCTGACTTTC. Protein: CASSLEVVSGANVLTF. V usage is TRBV27 and J usage is TRBJ2-6; D remains unclear. V gave up 6 bases and J gave up 0 bases, with 12 bases separating them. Germline V lookup: CDR1 MNHEY, CDR2 SMNVEV (reference sequence). The CDR3 length is 16 residues. Full variable domain (missing parts from reference TRBV27 and TRBJ2-6): EAQVTQNPRYLITVTGKKLTVTCSQNMNHEYMSWYRQDPGLGLRQIYYSMNVEVTDKGDVPEGYKVSRKEKRNFPLILESPSPNQTSLYFCASSLEVVSGANVLTFGAGSRLTVL.